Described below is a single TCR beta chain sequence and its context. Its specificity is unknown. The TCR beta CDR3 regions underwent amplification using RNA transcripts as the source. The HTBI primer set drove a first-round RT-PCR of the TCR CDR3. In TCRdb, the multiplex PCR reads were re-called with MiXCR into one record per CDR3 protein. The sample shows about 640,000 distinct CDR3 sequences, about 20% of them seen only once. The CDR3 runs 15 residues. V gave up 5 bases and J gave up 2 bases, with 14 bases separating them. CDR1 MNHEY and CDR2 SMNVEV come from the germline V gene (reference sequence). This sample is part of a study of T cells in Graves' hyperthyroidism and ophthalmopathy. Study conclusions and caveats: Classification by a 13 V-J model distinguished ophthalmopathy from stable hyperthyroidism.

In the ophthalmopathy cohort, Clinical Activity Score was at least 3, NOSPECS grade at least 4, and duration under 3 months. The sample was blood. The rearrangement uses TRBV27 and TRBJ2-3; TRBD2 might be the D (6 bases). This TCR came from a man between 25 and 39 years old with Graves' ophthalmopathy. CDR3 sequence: CASSGAGSPTDTQYF. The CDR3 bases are TGTGCCAGCAGTGGGGCGGGGTCCCCCACAGATACGCAGTATTTT.